This TCR beta chain is drawn from a study of radiotherapy plus CTLA-4 blockade in lung cancer. General study results and limits: Blood TCR clones of tumor origin expanded after radiotherapy plus ipilimumab.

Sequencing was performed with immunoSEQ multiplex PCR; in TCRdb, only in-frame clones are kept and a portion is missing. The table records roughly 59,000 clones, approximately 70% of them present only once. On this clone itself: Its antigen is not known.

The CDR3 extends over 15 amino acids. The V end lost 11 bases, the J end lost 3 bases, and 19 bases lay between the germline ends. The germline CDR1 and CDR2 sequences are SNHLY and FYNNEI. The chain has TRBV2 and TRBJ2-2, with D tentatively TRBD1 (8 bases). This receptor was taken from a human donor with non-small cell lung cancer whose response to radiotherapy plus ipilimumab could not be evaluated. This specimen consisted of peripheral blood, obtained from a patient treated with radiotherapy plus ipilimumab. The CDR3: CAGSRTGRDTGELFF. CDR3 DNA: TGTGCCGGAAGTAGGACAGGGAGGGACACCGGGGAGCTGTTTTTT.